Sequencing of this T cell receptor beta chain was carried out in a study of shared clonotypes between healthy human individuals (dated by TCRdb to between 2020 and 2021). Broadly, across the study: Two women and a few men aged 18 to 49 years were included in the cohort. To increase sequencing depth and limit assay-specific biases, TCR repertoire library preparation and sequencing were carried out by different laboratories using diverse techniques. To estimate repertoire size and how much clonotypes are shared between individuals, the study performed deep sequencing of blood TCR repertoires from roughly five healthy adults. For each donor, CD4 naive and CD4 memory were each given three plates, CD8 naive was given two plates, and CD8 memory was given one plate. Leukapheresis yielded between about 0.85 and 10 billion PBMCs per donor.

The donors were healthy, HIV-negative adults who had no recently reported acute infections or vaccinations. All donors were Caucasian adults living in Nashville, Tennessee, USA. CD4+ T cells were enriched through magnetic negative selection, after which naive cells were positively selected on CD45RA and the remaining negative fraction served as the memory subset. Blood was collected by leukapheresis, and PBMCs were isolated by Ficoll-Histopaque density gradient centrifugation and then cryopreserved in liquid nitrogen vapor phase. Analytical flow cytometry was used to check the purity and quantity of every magnetically sorted T cell population. Each sorted fraction had its genomic DNA isolated and then quantified by UV absorbance on a Nanodrop 2000c. Regarding this clone: Its recognized antigen is unknown. Qualities for individual bases were not recorded, and no much larger clone is one base off.

Using the deep immunoSEQ assay, TCR CDR3 regions were amplified from genomic DNA by multiplex PCR. For each cell subset, the extracted genomic DNA was distributed evenly across all wells of several immunoSEQ 96-well plates, and each plate served as one replicate. For sorted subsets, each replicate PCR was loaded with roughly 0.2 ug genomic DNA, equivalent to 30,000 or so T cell genomes. The purified libraries were quantified using a Qubit 3.0 fluorometer, sized with a Bioanalyzer 2100, and then quantified again using the KAPA Library Quantification kit. Each immunoSEQ 96-well plate was sequenced on its own single-read 150-cycle Illumina NextSeq 550 flow cell. As for the authors' bioinformatics: Because only junctional sequences without quality scores were contained in the immunoSEQ output, filtering matching that applied to full-length reads could not be performed. Sequences were annotated with PyIR, a Python wrapper for IgBLAST v1.9, using IMGT germline references to assign V/J genes and CDR3. Reads were removed for weak V/J assignments (E-value above 1e-6), missing CDR3, stop codons, out-of-frame junctions, or ambiguous translated residues. A V3J clonotype was defined by an identical inferred V gene, J gene, and CDR3 amino acid sequence. Percentage overlap between repertoires was calculated by dividing the number of shared unique clonotypes by the size of the smaller repertoire. Richness of each repertoire was evaluated using RTK rarefaction, the Chao1 estimator, and Recon v2.1 estimates of unobserved clonotypes. Generation probabilities were computed with OLGA for all TCRbeta clonotypes obtained by the gDNA method from a handful of donors. TCRdb re-hosts the immuneACCESS table, in-frame sequences only. Its copies lack some clones; in the studies checked, an unresolved V gene accounts for under half of them, and the cause for the rest is not known. The D gene and trimming were derived from the DNA, and the V and J assignments and clone size from that table. A total of about 670,000 clones appear in this sample, about two thirds of them only once. The ten largest account for roughly 1.8% of the sample.

V and J are truncated by 2 bases and 9 bases respectively, leaving an intervening sequence of 16 bases. For CDR1 and CDR2, the germline V gene (reference sequence) lists GTSNPN and SVGIG. The CDR3 contains 14 residues, cysteine and phenylalanine counted. The kept DNA is CDR3 alone, 42 bases in frame from the first base. What the authors observed across the whole study: Naive subsets generally had larger estimated clonotype richness than memory subsets did. Because the study included only a small number of donors, the genetic and exposure-history diversity represented was limited. Even with the large sequencing depth, rarefaction of the sorted-subset datasets indicated that sequencing was incomplete. Pairwise subsampling led to the expectation that sequencing depth would affect the degree of clonotype sharing among donors. Sampling was restricted to blood, and TCR repertoires in tissue are likely to differ from TCR repertoires in blood. When a handful of donors were compared, the shared fraction of clonotypes was around 4.6% for naive CD4, about 4% for naive CD8, about 2.5% for memory CD4, and less than 0.5% for memory CD8. Compared with non-shared clonotypes, the clonotypes found in all four sorted-subset donors had higher generation probabilities.

The sequenced sample consisted of memory CD4+ T cells sorted from blood. The cell subset or site label, as the study defines it: CD45RA-negative fraction. The rearrangement joined TRBV30 to TRBJ2-2; TRBD1 is possibly the D segment (5 matching bases). The sequence was collected from a woman under 40 in good health. For the CDR3, the sequence is CAWSILRGARELFF. The sequenced DNA is TGTGCCTGGAGTATCCTTAGGGGCGCTCGGGAGCTGTTTTTT.